Listed below are T cell receptor beta chains from one sample, sequenced in a study of monozygotic twins with cystic fibrosis. Libraries were prepared by immunoSEQ multiplex PCR; TCRdb keeps only in-frame clonotypes and omits some of them. The top ten hold less than 1.5% of the sample, which has around 20,000 clones, about 86% seen once. The source material was blood. The receptor source for this set is a woman aged 30 to 39 with cystic fibrosis. The CDR3 runs from the conserved cysteine through the conserved F or W. The D gene is left open where the match is weak. Part of the rows lack a size; the others show once, few, many or a class for expanded clones.

j_gene: TRBJ2-2
abundance: .
d_gene: .
v_gene: TRBV4-3
CDR3nt: TGCGCCAGCAGCCAACAACAGGGTACCGGGGAGCTGTTTTTT
CDR3aa: CASSQQQGTGELFF

j_gene: TRBJ1-2
abundance: .
d_gene: .
v_gene: TRBV6-1
CDR3nt: TGTGCCAGCAGTGAAGCAGGGGTTGACTATGGCTACACCTTC
CDR3aa: CASSEAGVDYGYTF

j_gene: TRBJ2-6
abundance: .
d_gene: .
v_gene: TRBV7-2
CDR3nt: TGTGCCAGCAGCTTAGGAGGGGTGGGGGCCAACGTCCTGACTTTC
CDR3aa: CASSLGGVGANVLTF

j_gene: TRBJ2-7
abundance: .
d_gene: .
v_gene: TRBV5-4
CDR3nt: TGTGCCAGCAGCTTGGGTGTTGGTTCCTACGAGCAGTACTTC
CDR3aa: CASSLGVGSYEQYF

j_gene: TRBJ1-2
abundance: once
d_gene: .
v_gene: TRBV7-8
CDR3nt: TGTGCCAGCAGCTTATCTCTCCCGGCAGGGTCGTATGGCTACACCTTC
CDR3aa: CASSLSLPAGSYGYTF

j_gene: TRBJ2-4
abundance: .
d_gene: TRBD1
v_gene: TRBV19
CDR3nt: TGTGCCAGTAGTGCCTTGCCGGGACAGGCTTTAAACATTCAGTACTTC
CDR3aa: CASSALPGQALNIQYF

j_gene: TRBJ2-5
abundance: .
d_gene: TRBD2
v_gene: TRBV9
CDR3nt: TGTGCCAGCAGCGTAGCTCCGGGGGGAGTGGAGACCCAGTACTTC
CDR3aa: CASSVAPGGVETQYF

j_gene: TRBJ2-7
abundance: .
d_gene: .
v_gene: TRBV19
CDR3nt: TGTGCCAGTAGTGCGCACATCTCCTACGAGCAGTACTTC
CDR3aa: CASSAHISYEQYF

j_gene: TRBJ1-1
abundance: .
d_gene: .
v_gene: TRBV7-8
CDR3nt: TGTGCCAGCAGCTTAGGGAGGAGGCAGGGCACTGAAGCTTTCTTT
CDR3aa: CASSLGRRQGTEAFF

j_gene: TRBJ1-6
abundance: .
d_gene: .
v_gene: TRBV2
CDR3nt: TGTGCCACCCGGGAAGGGATCGCCTATAATTCACCCCTCCACTTT
CDR3aa: CATREGIAYNSPLHF

j_gene: TRBJ2-3
abundance: .
d_gene: .
v_gene: TRBV7-2
CDR3nt: TGTGCCAGCAGCTTAGGATCGGGGGATACGCAGTATTTT
CDR3aa: CASSLGSGDTQYF